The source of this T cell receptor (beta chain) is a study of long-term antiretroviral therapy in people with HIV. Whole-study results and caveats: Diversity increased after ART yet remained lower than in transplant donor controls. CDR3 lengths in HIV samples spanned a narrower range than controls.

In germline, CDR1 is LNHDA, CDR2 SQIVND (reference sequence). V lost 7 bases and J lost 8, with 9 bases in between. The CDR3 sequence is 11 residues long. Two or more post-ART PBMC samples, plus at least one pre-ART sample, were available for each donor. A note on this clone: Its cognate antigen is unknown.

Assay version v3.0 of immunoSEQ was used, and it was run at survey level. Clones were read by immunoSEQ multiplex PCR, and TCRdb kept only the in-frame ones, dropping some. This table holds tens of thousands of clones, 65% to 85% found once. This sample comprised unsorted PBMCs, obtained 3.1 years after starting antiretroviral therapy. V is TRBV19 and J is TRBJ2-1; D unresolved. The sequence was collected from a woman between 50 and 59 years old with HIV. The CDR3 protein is CASMSGDEQFF. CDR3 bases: TGTGCCAGTATGTCGGGCGATGAGCAGTTCTTC.